The rows below give T cell receptor beta chains drawn from one sample of a study of PD-L1 blockade in urothelial cancer. Libraries were prepared by immunoSEQ multiplex PCR; TCRdb keeps only in-frame clonotypes and omits some of them. The data contain some 100,000 clones, about 91% of them seen just once; the ten biggest clones take up approximately 0.88%. The sequences come from PBMCs, collected around atezolizumab (anti-PD-L1) treatment. These receptor sequences come from a woman older than 75 with urothelial cancer. The CDR3 runs from the conserved cysteine through the conserved F or W. D genes are given only for firm matches. Some rows mark clone size as missing; the rest say once, few, many or name a class of expanded clone.

J: TRBJ1-5
size: NA
D: NA
V: TRBV18
CDR3: CASSNRQGGNQPQHF
DNA: TGTGCCAGCTCAAATCGTCAGGGTGGCAATCAGCCCCAGCATTTT

J: TRBJ2-7
size: NA
D: NA
V: TRBV5-1
CDR3: CASKSTGTYEQYF
DNA: TGCGCCAGCAAAAGTACAGGAACCTACGAGCAGTACTTC

J: TRBJ1-1
size: NA
D: NA
V: TRBV7-2
CDR3: CASSSTENTEAFF
DNA: TGTGCCAGCAGCTCGACAGAGAACACTGAAGCTTTCTTT

J: TRBJ1-2
size: NA
D: TRBD1
V: TRBV5-5
CDR3: CASSPRTGVSLGYTF
DNA: TGTGCCAGCAGCCCCCGGACAGGGGTGTCACTTGGCTACACCTTC

J: TRBJ1-2
size: NA
D: NA
V: TRBV5-6
CDR3: CASTPGNYGYTF
DNA: TGTGCCAGCACCCCGGGGAACTATGGCTACACCTTC

J: TRBJ1-2
size: few
D: NA
V: TRBV30
CDR3: CAWSEETSWEGYTF
DNA: TGTGCCTGGAGCGAAGAGACCTCTTGGGAGGGCTACACCTTC

J: TRBJ2-2
size: NA
D: TRBD2
V: TRBV5-1
CDR3: CASKGTSGNTGELFF
DNA: TGCGCCAGCAAAGGGACTAGCGGTAACACCGGGGAGCTGTTTTTT

J: TRBJ1-5
size: NA
D: NA
V: TRBV11-2
CDR3: CASSHTGSNQPQHF
DNA: TGTGCCAGCAGCCACACAGGGAGCAATCAGCCCCAGCATTTT

J: TRBJ1-2
size: NA
D: NA
V: TRBV5-4
CDR3: CASSSRFWEERYGYTF
DNA: TGTGCCAGCAGCTCCCGTTTTTGGGAGGAGAGGTATGGCTACACCTTC

J: TRBJ2-5
size: NA
D: TRBD2
V: TRBV7-2
CDR3: CASSRGPGLAGVGQETQYF
DNA: TGTGCCAGCAGCCGGGGGCCGGGACTAGCGGGAGTGGGGCAAGAGACCCAGTACTTC

J: TRBJ2-3
size: NA
D: TRBD2
V: TRBV6-4
CDR3: CASSQTSALFTDTQYF
DNA: TGTGCCAGCAGTCAGACTAGCGCCCTTTTCACAGATACGCAGTATTTT

J: TRBJ2-1
size: NA
D: NA
V: TRBV27
CDR3: CASSRRTAPPNNEQFF
DNA: TGTGCCAGCAGCCGTCGGACAGCCCCGCCGAACAATGAGCAGTTCTTC

J: TRBJ1-1
size: NA
D: NA
V: TRBV5-6
CDR3: CASSLNTEAFF
DNA: TGTGCCAGCAGCCTAAACACTGAAGCTTTCTTT

J: TRBJ1-1
size: NA
D: NA
V: TRBV5-1
CDR3: CASSLASSGINTEAFF
DNA: TGCGCCAGCAGCTTGGCCTCGTCAGGGATTAACACTGAAGCTTTCTTT

J: TRBJ2-2
size: NA
D: TRBD2
V: TRBV4-1
CDR3: CASSPSGRVGTGELFF
DNA: TGCGCCAGCAGCCCGAGCGGGAGAGTCGGCACCGGGGAGCTGTTTTTT

J: TRBJ2-1
size: NA
D: NA
V: TRBV6-5
CDR3: CASSRGNHEQFF
DNA: TGTGCCAGCAGTAGGGGGAACCATGAGCAGTTCTTC

J: TRBJ2-1
size: NA
D: TRBD2
V: TRBV19
CDR3: CASNTAGGPAKEQFF
DNA: TGTGCCAGTAATACCGCGGGAGGCCCGGCCAAGGAGCAGTTCTTC

J: TRBJ2-7
size: NA
D: TRBD2
V: TRBV6-1
CDR3: CASTGTSLNEQYF
DNA: TGTGCCAGCACGGGGACTAGTCTCAACGAGCAGTACTTC

J: TRBJ1-1
size: NA
D: NA
V: TRBV28
CDR3: CASTGVGATTEAFF
DNA: TGTGCCAGCACTGGAGTAGGGGCCACCACTGAAGCTTTCTTT

J: TRBJ2-3
size: NA
D: TRBD2
V: TRBV5-1
CDR3: CASSGGLAAETSTDTQYF
DNA: TGCGCCAGCAGCGGGGGACTAGCGGCTGAAACTAGCACAGATACGCAGTATTTT

J: TRBJ1-1
size: NA
D: NA
V: TRBV23-1
CDR3: CASSQYYLGATVTEAFF
DNA: TGCGCCAGCAGTCAATACTACTTGGGGGCCACGGTCACTGAAGCTTTCTTT

J: TRBJ1-1
size: once
D: NA
V: TRBV27
CDR3: CASSLSRRVESEAFF
DNA: TGTGCCAGCAGTTTATCTAGACGGGTCGAATCTGAAGCTTTCTTT

J: TRBJ2-5
size: NA
D: NA
V: TRBV30
CDR3: CAWRMSAVETQYF
DNA: TGTGCCTGGAGGATGAGCGCGGTCGAGACCCAGTACTTC

J: TRBJ2-3
size: NA
D: TRBD2
V: TRBV19
CDR3: CASSIVSGIVTDTQYF
DNA: TGTGCCAGTAGTATAGTGAGCGGGATAGTTACAGATACGCAGTATTTT

J: TRBJ2-1
size: NA
D: TRBD2
V: TRBV4-2
CDR3: CASSARVGQLSGRGNEQFF
DNA: TGTGCCAGCAGCGCAAGGGTAGGTCAGCTCAGCGGGAGGGGCAATGAGCAGTTCTTC

J: TRBJ2-7
size: NA
D: TRBD2
V: TRBV5-1
CDR3: CASSISGRAIGGEQYF
DNA: TGCGCCAGCAGCATTAGCGGGAGGGCAATAGGAGGCGAGCAGTACTTC

J: TRBJ2-4
size: NA
D: TRBD1
V: TRBV19
CDR3: CASSTDRVIGKNIQYF
DNA: TGTGCCAGTAGTACCGACAGGGTCATAGGCAAAAACATTCAGTACTTC

J: TRBJ1-5
size: NA
D: NA
V: TRBV5-6
CDR3: CASSYSGDPRVNQPQHF
DNA: TGTGCCAGCAGCTATTCAGGGGACCCCCGGGTAAACCAGCCCCAGCATTTT

J: TRBJ2-1
size: once
D: NA
V: TRBV9
CDR3: CASSPQRLSYNEQFF
DNA: TGTGCCAGCAGCCCCCAGAGGCTTTCCTACAATGAGCAGTTCTTC

J: TRBJ2-1
size: NA
D: NA
V: TRBV6-5
CDR3: CASRDGSLGEQFF
DNA: TGTGCCAGCAGAGACGGGTCCCTTGGGGAGCAGTTCTTC